The source of this T cell receptor beta chain is a study of T cell responses to AZD1222 COVID-19 vaccine. Profiled with immunoSEQ multiplex PCR; TCRdb holds only in-frame clones, not every one. The sample carries 65,000 to 75,000 clones, less than 90% recorded once. Sequencing used peripheral blood, obtained on day 0 of AZD1222 vaccination. This TCR was recovered from an adult in good health.

The CDR3 protein is CARSLGQGIPYEQYF. DNA for the CDR3: TGTGCCAGAAGCTTGGGACAGGGCATTCCCTACGAGCAGTACTTC. The J gene is TRBJ2-7, the V gene TRBV5-3; 7 nucleotides align to TRBD1. TRBV5-3 is flagged as an ORF with uncertain function. After removal of 0 bases from V and 2 bases from J, the junction contained 5 bases not matched to a gene. The CDR3 has 15 amino acids.